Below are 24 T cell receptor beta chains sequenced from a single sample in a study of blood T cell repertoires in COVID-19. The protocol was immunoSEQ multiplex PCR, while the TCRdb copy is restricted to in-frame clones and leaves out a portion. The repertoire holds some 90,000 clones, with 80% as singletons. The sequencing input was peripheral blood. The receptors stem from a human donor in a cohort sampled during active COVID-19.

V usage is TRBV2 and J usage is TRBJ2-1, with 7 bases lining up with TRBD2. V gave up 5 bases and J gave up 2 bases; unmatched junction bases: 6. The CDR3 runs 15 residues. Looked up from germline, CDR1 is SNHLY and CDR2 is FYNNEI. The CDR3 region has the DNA TGTGCCAGCAGTCGCGGGAGTGTCACCTACAATGAGCAGTTCTTC. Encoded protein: CASSRGSVTYNEQFF.

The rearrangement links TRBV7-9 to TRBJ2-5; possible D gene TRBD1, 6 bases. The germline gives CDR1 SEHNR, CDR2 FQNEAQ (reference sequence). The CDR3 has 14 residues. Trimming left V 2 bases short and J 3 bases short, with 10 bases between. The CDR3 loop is CASSLFNREETQYF. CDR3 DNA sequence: TGTGCCAGCAGCTTATTCAACAGGGAAGAGACCCAGTACTTC.

As DNA, the CDR3 is TGCAGCGGGGTGACTTTAGCGGGAGGAAGCTACGAGCAGTACTTC. It codes for CSGVTLAGGSYEQYF. The gene calls are TRBV29-1 and TRBJ2-7; TRBD2 aligns across 10 bases. V dropped 7 bases and J dropped 3; count of bases not matched to a gene: 12. Germline CDR1 reads SQVTM; CDR2 reads ANQGSEA. This CDR3 contains 15 residues.

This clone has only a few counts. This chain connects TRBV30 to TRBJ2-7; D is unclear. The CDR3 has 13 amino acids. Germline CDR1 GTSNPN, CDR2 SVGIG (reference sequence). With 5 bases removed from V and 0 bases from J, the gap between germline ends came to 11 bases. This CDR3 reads CAWARISSYEQYF. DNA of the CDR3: TGTGCCTGGGCTCGAATTAGCTCCTACGAGCAGTACTTC. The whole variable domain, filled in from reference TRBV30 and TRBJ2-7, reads SQTIHQWPATLVQPVGSPLSLECTVEGTSNPNLYWYRQAAGRGLQLLFYSVGIGQISSEVPQNLSASRPQDRQFILSSKKLLLSDSGFYLCAWARISSYEQYFGPGTRLTVT.

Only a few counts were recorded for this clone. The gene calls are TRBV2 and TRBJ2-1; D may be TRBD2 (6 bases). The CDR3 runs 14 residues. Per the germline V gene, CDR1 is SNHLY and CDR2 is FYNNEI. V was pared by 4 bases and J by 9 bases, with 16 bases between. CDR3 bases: TGTGCCAGCAGTGTCGGCAGCGGGTTGGTTGAGCAGTTCTTC. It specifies CASSVGSGLVEQFF.

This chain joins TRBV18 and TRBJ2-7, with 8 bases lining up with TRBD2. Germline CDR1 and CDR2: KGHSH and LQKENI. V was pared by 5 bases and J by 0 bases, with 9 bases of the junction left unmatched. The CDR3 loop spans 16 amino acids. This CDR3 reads CASSSSSGSISYEQYF. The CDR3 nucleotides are TGTGCCAGCTCATCGTCAAGCGGGAGTATCTCCTACGAGCAGTACTTC.

The CDR3 DNA follows: TGTGCCAGCAGACAGACAGGGGATGGAGGTTCACCCCTCCACTTT. This codes for CASRQTGDGGSPLHF. The rearrangement links TRBV6-5 to TRBJ1-6, with TRBD1 matching 8 bases. The CDR3 runs to 15 residues. The V gene end was trimmed by 6 bases and the J gene end by 9 bases; junction bases not matched to a gene: 10. Germline V lookup: CDR1 MNHEY, CDR2 SVGAGI.

This CDR3 is CASSSASPGQGTEAFF. CDR3 sequence (DNA): TGTGCCAGCAGCTCCGCCTCACCGGGACAGGGCACTGAAGCTTTCTTT. The chain uses TRBV7-2 and TRBJ1-1; 9 bases are a match to TRBD1. Germline CDR1 SGHTA, CDR2 FQGNSA. This CDR3 contains 16 residues. V was pared by 4 bases and J by 4 bases, with 10 bases of the junction left unmatched.

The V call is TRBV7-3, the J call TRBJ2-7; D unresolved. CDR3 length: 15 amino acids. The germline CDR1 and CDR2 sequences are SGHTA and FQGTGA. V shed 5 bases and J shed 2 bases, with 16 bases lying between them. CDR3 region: CASSPSSGFPYEQYF. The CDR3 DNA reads TGTGCCAGCAGCCCCTCTTCGGGTTTCCCCTACGAGCAGTACTTC.

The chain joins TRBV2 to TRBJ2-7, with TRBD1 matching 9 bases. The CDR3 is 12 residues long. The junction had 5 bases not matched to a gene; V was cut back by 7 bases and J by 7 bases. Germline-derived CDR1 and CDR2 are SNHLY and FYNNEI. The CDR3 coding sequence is TGTGCCAGCAAGGGACAGGGTCAAGAGCAGTACTTC. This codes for CASKGQGQEQYF.

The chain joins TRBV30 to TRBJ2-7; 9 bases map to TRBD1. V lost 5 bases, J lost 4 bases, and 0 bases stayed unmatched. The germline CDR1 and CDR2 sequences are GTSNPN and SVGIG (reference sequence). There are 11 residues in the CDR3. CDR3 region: CAWDRGYEQYF. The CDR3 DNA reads TGTGCCTGGGACAGGGGGTACGAGCAGTACTTC.

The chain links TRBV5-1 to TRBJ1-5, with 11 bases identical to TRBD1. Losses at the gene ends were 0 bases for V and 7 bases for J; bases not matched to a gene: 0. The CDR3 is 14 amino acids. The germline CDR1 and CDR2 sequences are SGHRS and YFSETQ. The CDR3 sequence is CASSLGTGGQPQHF. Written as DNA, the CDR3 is TGCGCCAGCAGCTTGGGGACAGGGGGCCAGCCCCAGCATTTT.

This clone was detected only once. CDR3 DNA: TGTGCCAGCAGGCCGGGACTAGCGAGTGAGCAGTACTTC. Translation gives CASRPGLASEQYF. V and J are TRBV6-5 and TRBJ2-7; 10 positions match TRBD2. Germline CDR1 MNHEY, CDR2 SVGAGI. The CDR3 covers 13 residues. Losses at the gene ends were 6 bases for V and 7 bases for J; bases not matched to a gene: 6.

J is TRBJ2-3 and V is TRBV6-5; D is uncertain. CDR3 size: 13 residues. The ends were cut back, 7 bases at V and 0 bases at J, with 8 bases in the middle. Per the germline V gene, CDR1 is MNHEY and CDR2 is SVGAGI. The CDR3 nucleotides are TGTGCCAGCATCCTCCCTAGCACAGATACGCAGTATTTT. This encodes CASILPSTDTQYF.

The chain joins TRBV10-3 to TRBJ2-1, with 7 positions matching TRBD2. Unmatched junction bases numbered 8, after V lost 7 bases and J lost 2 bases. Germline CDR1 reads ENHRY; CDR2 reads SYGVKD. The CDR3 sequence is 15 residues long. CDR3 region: CAITPSGSPYNEQFF. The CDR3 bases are TGTGCCATCACTCCTAGCGGTTCTCCCTACAATGAGCAGTTCTTC.

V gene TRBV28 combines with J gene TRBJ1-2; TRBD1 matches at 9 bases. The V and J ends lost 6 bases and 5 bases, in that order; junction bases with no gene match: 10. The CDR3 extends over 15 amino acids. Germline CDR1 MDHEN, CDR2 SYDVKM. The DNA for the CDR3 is TGTGCCAGCAGCCCCCCGGGACAGGGAAATTATGGCTACACCTTC. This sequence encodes CASSPPGQGNYGYTF.

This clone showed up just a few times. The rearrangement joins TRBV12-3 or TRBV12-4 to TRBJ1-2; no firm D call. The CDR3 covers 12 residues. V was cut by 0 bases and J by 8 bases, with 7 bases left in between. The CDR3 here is CASSLAPSGYTF. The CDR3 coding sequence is TGTGCCAGCAGTTTAGCGCCTAGCGGCTACACCTTC.

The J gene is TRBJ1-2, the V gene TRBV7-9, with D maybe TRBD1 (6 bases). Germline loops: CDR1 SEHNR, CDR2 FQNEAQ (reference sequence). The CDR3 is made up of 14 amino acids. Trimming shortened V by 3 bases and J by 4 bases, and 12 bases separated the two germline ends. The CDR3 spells CASSLHLQGYGYTF. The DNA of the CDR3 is TGTGCCAGCAGCTTGCATCTACAGGGCTATGGCTACACCTTC.

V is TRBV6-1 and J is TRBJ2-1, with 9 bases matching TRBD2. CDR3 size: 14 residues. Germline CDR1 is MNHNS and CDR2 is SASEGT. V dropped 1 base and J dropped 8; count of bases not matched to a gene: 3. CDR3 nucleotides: TGTGCCAGCAGTGAAGGGGGGACTAGCCATGAGCAGTTCTTC. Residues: CASSEGGTSHEQFF.

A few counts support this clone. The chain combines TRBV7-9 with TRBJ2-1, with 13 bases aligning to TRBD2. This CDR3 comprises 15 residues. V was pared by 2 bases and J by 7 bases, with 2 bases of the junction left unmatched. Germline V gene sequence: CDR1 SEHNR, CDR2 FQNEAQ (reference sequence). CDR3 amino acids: CASSLTSGRGNEQFF. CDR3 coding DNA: TGTGCCAGCAGCTTAACTAGCGGGAGGGGGAATGAGCAGTTCTTC.

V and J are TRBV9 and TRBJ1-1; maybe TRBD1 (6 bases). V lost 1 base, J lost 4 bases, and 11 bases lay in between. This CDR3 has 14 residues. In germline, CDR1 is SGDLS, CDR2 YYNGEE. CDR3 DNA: TGTGCCAGCAGCGTAACAGGGAGGGGCACTGAAGCTTTCTTT. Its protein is CASSVTGRGTEAFF.

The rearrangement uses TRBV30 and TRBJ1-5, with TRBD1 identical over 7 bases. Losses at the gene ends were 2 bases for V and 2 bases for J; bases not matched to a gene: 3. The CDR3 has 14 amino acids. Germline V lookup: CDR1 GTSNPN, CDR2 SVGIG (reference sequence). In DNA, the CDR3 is TGTGCCTGGAGTCAGACAGGGCGCAATCAGCCCCAGCATTTT. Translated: CAWSQTGRNQPQHF.

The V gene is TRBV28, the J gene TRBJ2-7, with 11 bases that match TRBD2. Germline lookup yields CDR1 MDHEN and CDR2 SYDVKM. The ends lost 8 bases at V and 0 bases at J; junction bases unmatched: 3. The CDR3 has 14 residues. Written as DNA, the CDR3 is TGTGCCAGCCTCACTAGCGGGGGCTCCTACGAGCAGTACTTC. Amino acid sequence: CASLTSGGSYEQYF.

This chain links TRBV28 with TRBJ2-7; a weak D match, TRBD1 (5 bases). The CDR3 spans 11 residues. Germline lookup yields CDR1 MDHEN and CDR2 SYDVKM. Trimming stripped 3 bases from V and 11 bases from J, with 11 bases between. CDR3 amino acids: CASSLSQGKYF. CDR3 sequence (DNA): TGTGCCAGCAGTTTGTCTCAGGGTAAGTACTTC. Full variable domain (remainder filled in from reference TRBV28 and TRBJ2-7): DVKVTQSSRYLVKRTGEKVFLECVQDMDHENMFWYRQDPGLGLRLIYFSYDVKMKEKGDIPEGYSVSREKKERFSLILESASTNQTSMYLCASSLSQGKYFGPGTRLTVT.